This T cell receptor (beta chain) was sequenced in a study of blood T cell repertoires in COVID-19. The table came from immunoSEQ multiplex PCR; TCRdb's copy has only in-frame clones and leaves some out. The sample includes about 50,000 clones, about nine tenths of them seen just once. The clonotype originates from a man over 45 with active COVID-19. Source material: peripheral blood.

This chain's CDR3 is CASSYMTRGRGTGELFF. CDR3 nucleotide sequence: TGTGCCAGCAGTTACATGACCAGGGGGCGCGGCACCGGGGAGCTGTTTTTT. The J gene is TRBJ2-2, the V gene TRBV27, with 8 bases fitting TRBD1. Germline V gene lookup returns CDR1 MNHEY and CDR2 SMNVEV (reference sequence). The J segment lost 4 bases and the V segment lost 4 bases, leaving 11 bases of the junction unmatched. The CDR3 extends over 17 amino acids.